This TCR beta chain was profiled in a study of blood T cell repertoires in COVID-19 (dated by TCRdb to between 2020 and 2021). At the level of the whole study: Collaborator samples came from the United States, Italy and Spain and covered acute and convalescent phases of COVID-19. A de-identified subject ID, COVID-19 status, age in years and sex were almost always included in the sample metadata. Where available, HLA class I and class II types were obtained from metadata supplied by the sample provider rather than from assay-based typing. Samples were obtained from the ongoing ImmuneRACE study (first 160 participants) and from approximately 1,200 subjects provided by 6 global collaborators. The dataset comprised deeply sampled blood TCRbeta repertoires from subjects exposed to, actively infected with, or recovered from COVID-19. The material from the prospective study consisted of cDNA or gDNA derived from T cells, B-cell-depleted T cells, or PBMCs. The repertoires were released in a freely available public database meant as a resource for research on the immune response to SARS-CoV-2.

Whole blood was collected in K2EDTA tubes by collaborating institutions according to the institutions' own protocols. For TCRbeta analysis, collaborators shipped samples as frozen whole blood, isolated PBMCs, or DNA extracted from either of those sample types. Points the paper makes about the study in general: How much clinical and demographic metadata was included differed by source and by participant, and the metadata was provided uncurated.

Details on this clone: No cognate antigen has been identified for it. The record has no base qualities; no much larger clone is one base away.

The immunoSEQ Assay, a bias-controlled multiplex PCR, was used to amplify TCRbeta CDR3 regions from genomic DNA. As for the original processing: The number of nucleated cells in each sample was estimated from the amplification of reference gene primers within the assay. Sequence reads were collapsed and filtered to measure the absolute abundance of every unique TCRbeta CDR3 rearrangement. Productive Simpson clonality was computed per sample as the square root of Simpson's diversity index over productive rearrangements. What TCRdb holds here is the immuneACCESS table cut down to in-frame rearrangements. Part of the clones is not present; checked against another copy, under half of the missing clones reflect an unresolved V gene, and the others are unexplained. V and J calls and clone size are those listed in that table; D and trimming were worked out from the DNA. The sample table holds roughly 230,000 clones, of which about 85% were seen once. The ten largest make up 5% to 8% of the sample.

The CDR3 starts with the cysteine, ends with the phenylalanine, and has 17 residues. Just the 51-base CDR3 DNA is kept, in frame starting at base 1. CDR1 and CDR2, looked up from the germline V gene (reference sequence), are MNHEY and SMNVEV. The junction carries 20 bases between V and J, which are trimmed by 5 bases and 3 bases respectively. The clonotype originates from a woman aged 60 to 75 with active or convalescent COVID-19. This receptor chain uses TRBV27 and TRBJ1-5, with no D gene named confidently. The sample was peripheral blood. The CDR3 region reads CASSPFFTGLSNQPQHF. The DNA sequence is given as TGTGCCAGCAGTCCTTTTTTCACCGGACTGTCCAATCAGCCCCAGCATTTT.